The sequence of this T cell receptor (beta chain) was determined in a study of cytomegalovirus exposure and HLA in healthy donors. The CDR3 has 15 amino acids. Germline loops: CDR1 SGHAT, CDR2 FQDESV (reference sequence). V gave up 6 bases and J gave up 5 bases; unmatched junction bases: 9. About this clone: Antigen unknown.

Study findings and constraints: In a later analysis, TCR beta V- and J-gene trimming showed a link to a missense DCLRE1C variant. Earlier results showed most TCR beta V segments being productive about 87% or about 30% of the time. TCR beta sequences reportedly predicted most subjects' HLA-A and HLA-B alleles accurately. Rare TCR sequences dominated, though some public TCRs recurred in many donors.

It was with 60 Vbeta and 13 Jbeta primers that the PCR ran. Only in-frame clones appear in the TCRdb table, and some are missing; sequencing was by immunoSEQ multiplex PCR. The table includes around 170,000 clones, approximately 80% detected once. This clonotype originated in a girl aged 5 to 17 in good health and CMV-seropositive. Sample: PBMCs. The rearrangement uses TRBV11-1 and TRBJ2-1; TRBD2 aligns across 8 bases. CDR3 DNA sequence: TGTGCCAGCAGTTTCACTAGCGGTCCTCACAATGAGCAGTTCTTC. It encodes CASSFTSGPHNEQFF.